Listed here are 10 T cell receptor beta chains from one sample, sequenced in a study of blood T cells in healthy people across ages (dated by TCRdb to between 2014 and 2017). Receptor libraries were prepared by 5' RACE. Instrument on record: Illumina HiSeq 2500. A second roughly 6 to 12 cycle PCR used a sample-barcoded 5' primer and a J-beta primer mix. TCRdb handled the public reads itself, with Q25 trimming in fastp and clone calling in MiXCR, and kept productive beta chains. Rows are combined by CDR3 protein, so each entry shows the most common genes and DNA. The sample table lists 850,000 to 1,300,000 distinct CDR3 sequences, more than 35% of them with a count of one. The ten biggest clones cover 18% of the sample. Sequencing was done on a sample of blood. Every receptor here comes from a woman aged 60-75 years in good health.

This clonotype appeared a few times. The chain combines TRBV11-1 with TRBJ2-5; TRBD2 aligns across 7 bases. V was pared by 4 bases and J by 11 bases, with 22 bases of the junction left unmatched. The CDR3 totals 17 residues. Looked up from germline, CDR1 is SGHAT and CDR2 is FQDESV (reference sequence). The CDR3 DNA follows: TGTGCCAGCAGCTCCCCGGAAGGGAGGGCCGTGGGTAATGAGCAGTACTTC. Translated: CASSSPEGRAVGNEQYF.

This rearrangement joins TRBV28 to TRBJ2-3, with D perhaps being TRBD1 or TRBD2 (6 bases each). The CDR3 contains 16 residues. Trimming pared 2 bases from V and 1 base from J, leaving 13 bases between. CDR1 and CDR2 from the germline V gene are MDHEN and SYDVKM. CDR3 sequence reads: CASSLQGGQRTDTQYF. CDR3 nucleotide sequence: TGTGCCAGCAGTTTACAAGGGGGGCAACGCACAGATACGCAGTATTTT.

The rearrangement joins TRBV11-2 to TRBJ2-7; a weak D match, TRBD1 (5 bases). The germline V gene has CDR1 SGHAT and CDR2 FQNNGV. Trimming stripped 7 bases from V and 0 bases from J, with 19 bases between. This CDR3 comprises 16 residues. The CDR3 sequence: CASTPHRQRVSYEQYF. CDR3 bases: TGTGCCAGCACCCCTCATAGACAGAGAGTCTCCTACGAGCAGTACTTC.

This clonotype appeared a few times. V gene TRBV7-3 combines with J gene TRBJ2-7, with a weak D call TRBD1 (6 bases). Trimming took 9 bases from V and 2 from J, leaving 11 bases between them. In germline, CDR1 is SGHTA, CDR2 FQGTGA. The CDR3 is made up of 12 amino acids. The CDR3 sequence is CARGDNPYEQYF. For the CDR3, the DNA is TGTGCCAGAGGGGACAACCCCTACGAGCAGTACTTC.

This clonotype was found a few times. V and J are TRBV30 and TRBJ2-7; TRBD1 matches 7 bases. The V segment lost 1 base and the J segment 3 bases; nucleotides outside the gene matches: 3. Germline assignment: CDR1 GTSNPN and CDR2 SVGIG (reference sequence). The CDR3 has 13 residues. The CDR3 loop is CAWSERDSYEQYF. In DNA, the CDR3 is TGTGCCTGGAGTGAAAGGGACAGCTACGAGCAGTACTTC.

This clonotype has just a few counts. The CDR3 loop reads CASSLSRPLATALTDTQYF. For the CDR3, the DNA is TGTGCCAGCAGCTTATCCCGTCCCCTAGCGACGGCTTTGACAGATACGCAGTATTTT. The chain combines TRBV7-2 with TRBJ2-3; tentatively, D is TRBD2 (6 bases). The CDR3 length is 19 residues. Germline V lookup: CDR1 SGHTA, CDR2 FQGNSA. The ends were cut back, 2 bases at V and 3 bases at J, with 24 bases in the middle.

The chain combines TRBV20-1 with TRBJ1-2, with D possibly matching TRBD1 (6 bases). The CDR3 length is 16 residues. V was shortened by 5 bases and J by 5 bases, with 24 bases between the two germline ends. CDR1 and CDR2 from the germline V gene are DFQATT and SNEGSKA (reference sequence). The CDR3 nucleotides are TGCAGTGCTTCTATTCGACAGGAGAGATCCCCTTATGGCTACACCTTC. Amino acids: CSASIRQERSPYGYTF.

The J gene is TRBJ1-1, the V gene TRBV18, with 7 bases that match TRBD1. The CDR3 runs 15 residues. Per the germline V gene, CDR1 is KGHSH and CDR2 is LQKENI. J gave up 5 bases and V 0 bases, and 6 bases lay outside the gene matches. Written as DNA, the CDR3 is TGTGCCAGCTCACCACCTCAACAGGGGAGGACTGAAGCTTTCTTT. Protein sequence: CASSPPQQGRTEAFF.

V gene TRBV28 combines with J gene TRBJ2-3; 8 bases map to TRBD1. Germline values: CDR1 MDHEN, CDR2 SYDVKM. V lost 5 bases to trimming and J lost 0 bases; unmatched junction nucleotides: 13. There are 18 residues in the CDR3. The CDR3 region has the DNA TGTGCCAGCAGTGCCTGGACAGGGCTGGGTTCTAGCACAGATACGCAGTATTTT. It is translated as CASSAWTGLGSSTDTQYF.

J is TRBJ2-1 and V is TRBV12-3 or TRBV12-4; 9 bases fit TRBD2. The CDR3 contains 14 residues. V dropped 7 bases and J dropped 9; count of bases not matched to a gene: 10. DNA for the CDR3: TGTGCCAGCACCCCGCGGGGGGGTCCCGTTGAGCAGTTCTTC. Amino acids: CASTPRGGPVEQFF.